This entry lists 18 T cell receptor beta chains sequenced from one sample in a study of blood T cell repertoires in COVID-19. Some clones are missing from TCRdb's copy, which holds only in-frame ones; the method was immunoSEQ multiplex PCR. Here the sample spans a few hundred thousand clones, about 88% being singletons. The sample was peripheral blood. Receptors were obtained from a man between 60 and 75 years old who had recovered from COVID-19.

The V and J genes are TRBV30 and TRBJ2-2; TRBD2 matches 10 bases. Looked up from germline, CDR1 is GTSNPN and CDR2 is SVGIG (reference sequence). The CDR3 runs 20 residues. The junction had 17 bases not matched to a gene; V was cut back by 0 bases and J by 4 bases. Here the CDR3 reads CAWSVLPKERGGRGTGELFF. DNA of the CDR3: TGTGCCTGGAGTGTACTACCCAAGGAGCGGGGGGGCCGGGGCACCGGGGAGCTGTTTTTT.

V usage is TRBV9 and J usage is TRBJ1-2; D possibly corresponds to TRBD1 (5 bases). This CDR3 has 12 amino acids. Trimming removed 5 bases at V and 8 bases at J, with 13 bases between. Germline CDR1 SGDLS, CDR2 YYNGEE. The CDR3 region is CASRTRGKGYTF. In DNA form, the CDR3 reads TGTGCCAGCAGAACCCGGGGGAAAGGCTACACCTTC.

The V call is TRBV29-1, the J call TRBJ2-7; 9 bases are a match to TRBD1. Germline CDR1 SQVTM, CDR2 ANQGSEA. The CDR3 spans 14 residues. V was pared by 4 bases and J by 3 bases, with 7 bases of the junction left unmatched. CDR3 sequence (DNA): TGCAGCGTTGGATTCGGGACAGGGCTCTACGAGCAGTACTTC. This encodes CSVGFGTGLYEQYF.

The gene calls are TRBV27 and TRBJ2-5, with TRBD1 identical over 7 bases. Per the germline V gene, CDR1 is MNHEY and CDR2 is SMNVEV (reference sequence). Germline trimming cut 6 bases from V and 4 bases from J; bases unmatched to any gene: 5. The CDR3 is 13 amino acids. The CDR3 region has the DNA TGTGCCAGCAGGACGACAGGGCCAGAGACCCAGTACTTC. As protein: CASRTTGPETQYF.

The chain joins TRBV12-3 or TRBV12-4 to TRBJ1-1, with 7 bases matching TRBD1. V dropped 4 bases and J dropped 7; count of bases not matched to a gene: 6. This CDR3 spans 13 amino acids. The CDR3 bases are TGTGCCAGCAGTTACAGGGGCCGAATTGAAGCTTTCTTT. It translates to CASSYRGRIEAFF.

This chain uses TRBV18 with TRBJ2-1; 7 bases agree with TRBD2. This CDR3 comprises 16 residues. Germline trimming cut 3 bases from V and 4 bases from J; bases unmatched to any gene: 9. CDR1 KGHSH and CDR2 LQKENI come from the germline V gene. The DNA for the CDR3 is TGTGCCAGCTCACCCCAACTAAGTAGCGGGTACAATGAGCAGTTCTTC. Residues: CASSPQLSSGYNEQFF.

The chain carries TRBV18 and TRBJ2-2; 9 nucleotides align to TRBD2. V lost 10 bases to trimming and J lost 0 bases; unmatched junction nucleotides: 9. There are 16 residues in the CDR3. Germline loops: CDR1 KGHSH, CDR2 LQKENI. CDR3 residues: CATPAGGRSNTGELFF. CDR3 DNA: TGTGCCACCCCGGCGGGGGGGCGATCGAACACCGGGGAGCTGTTTTTT. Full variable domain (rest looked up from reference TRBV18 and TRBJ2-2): NAGVMQNPRHLVRRRGQEARLRCSPMKGHSHVYWYRQLPEEGLKFMVYLQKENIIDESGMPKERFSAEFPKEGPSILRIQQVVRGDSAAYFCATPAGGRSNTGELFFGEGSRLTVL.

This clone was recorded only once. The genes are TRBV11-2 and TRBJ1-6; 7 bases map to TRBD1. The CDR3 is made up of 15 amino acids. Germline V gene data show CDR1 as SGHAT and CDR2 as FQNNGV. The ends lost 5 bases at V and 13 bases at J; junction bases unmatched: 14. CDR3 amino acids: CASSGGQHLISPLHF. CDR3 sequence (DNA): TGTGCCAGCAGCGGGGGACAGCACCTTATTTCGCCCCTCCACTTT.

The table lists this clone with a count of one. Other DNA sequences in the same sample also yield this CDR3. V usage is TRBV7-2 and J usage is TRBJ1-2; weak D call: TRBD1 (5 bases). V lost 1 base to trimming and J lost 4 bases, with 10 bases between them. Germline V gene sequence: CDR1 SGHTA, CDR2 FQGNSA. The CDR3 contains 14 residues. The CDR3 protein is CASSLDGGVYGYTF. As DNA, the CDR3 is TGTGCCAGCAGCTTAGATGGAGGGGTCTATGGCTACACCTTC.

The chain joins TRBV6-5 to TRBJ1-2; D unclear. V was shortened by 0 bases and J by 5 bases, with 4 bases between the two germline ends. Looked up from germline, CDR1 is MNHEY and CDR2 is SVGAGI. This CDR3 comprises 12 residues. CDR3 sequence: CASSYSGYGYTF. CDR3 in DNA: TGTGCCAGCAGTTACTCCGGGTATGGCTACACCTTC.

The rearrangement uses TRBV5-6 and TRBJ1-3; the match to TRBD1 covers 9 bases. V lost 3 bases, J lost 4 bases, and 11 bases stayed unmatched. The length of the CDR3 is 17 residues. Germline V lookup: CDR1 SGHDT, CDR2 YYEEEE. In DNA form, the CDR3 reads TGTGCCAGCAGCTCCGGGGACAGGGTTTTTGAAGGAAACACCATATATTTT. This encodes CASSSGDRVFEGNTIYF. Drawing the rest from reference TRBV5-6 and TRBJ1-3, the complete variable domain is DAGVTQSPTHLIKTRGQQVTLRCSPKSGHDTVSWYQQALGQGPQFIFQYYEEEERQRGNFPDRFSGHQFPNYSSELNVNALLLGDSALYLCASSSGDRVFEGNTIYFGEGSWLTVV.

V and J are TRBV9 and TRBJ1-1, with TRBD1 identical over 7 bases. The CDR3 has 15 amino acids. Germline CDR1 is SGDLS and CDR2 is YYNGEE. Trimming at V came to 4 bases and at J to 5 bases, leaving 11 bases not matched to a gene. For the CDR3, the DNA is TGTGCCAGCAGCCCGCACACCTTCAGGGGGACTGAAGCTTTCTTT. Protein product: CASSPHTFRGTEAFF. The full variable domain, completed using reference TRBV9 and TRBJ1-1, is DSGVTQTPKHLITATGQRVTLRCSPRSGDLSVYWYQQSLDQGLQFLIQYYNGEERAKGNILERFSAQQFPDLHSELNLSSLELGDSALYFCASSPHTFRGTEAFFGQGTRLTVV.

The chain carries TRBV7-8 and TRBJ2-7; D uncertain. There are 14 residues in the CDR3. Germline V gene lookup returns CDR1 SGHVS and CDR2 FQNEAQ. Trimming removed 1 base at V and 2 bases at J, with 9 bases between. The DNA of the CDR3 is TGTGCCAGCAGCTTAGACGTAGTGGCCTACGAGCAGTACTTC. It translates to CASSLDVVAYEQYF. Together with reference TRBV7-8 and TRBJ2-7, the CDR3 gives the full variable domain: GAGVSQSPRYKVAKRGQDVALRCDPISGHVSLFWYQQALGQGPEFLTYFQNEAQLDKSGLPSDRFFAERPEGSVSTLKIQRTQQEDSAVYLCASSLDVVAYEQYFGPGTRLTVT.

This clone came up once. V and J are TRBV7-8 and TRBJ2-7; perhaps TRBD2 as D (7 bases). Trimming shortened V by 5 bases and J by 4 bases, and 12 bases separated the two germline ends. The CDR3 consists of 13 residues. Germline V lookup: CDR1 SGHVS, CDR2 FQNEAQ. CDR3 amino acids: CASSGGGVYEQYF. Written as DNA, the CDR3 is TGTGCCAGCAGCGGGGGGGGCGTGTACGAGCAGTACTTC.

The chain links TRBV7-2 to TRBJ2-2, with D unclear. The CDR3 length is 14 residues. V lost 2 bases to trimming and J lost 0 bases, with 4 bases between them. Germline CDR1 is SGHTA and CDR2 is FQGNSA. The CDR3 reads CASSLTANTGELFF. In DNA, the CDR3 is TGTGCCAGCAGCTTAACTGCGAACACCGGGGAGCTGTTTTTT.

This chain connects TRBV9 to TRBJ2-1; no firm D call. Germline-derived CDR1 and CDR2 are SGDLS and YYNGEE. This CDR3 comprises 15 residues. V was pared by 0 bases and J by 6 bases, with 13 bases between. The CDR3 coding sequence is TGTGCCAGCAGCGTAGCGTCGGGTATGGCCAATGAGCAGTTCTTC. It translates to CASSVASGMANEQFF.

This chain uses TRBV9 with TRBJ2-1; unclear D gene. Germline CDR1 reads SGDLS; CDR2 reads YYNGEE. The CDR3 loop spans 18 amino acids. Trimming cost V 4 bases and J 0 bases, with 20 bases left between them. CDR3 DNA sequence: TGTGCCAGCAGCTCGCGGTCCCCAAGCAGATACTCCTACAATGAGCAGTTCTTC. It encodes CASSSRSPSRYSYNEQFF.

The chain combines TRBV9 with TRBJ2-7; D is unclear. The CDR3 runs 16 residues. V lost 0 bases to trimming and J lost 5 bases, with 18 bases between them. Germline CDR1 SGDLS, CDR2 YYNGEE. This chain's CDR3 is CASSVGSSGLSNEQYF. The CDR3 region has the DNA TGTGCCAGCAGCGTAGGATCTTCCGGGTTATCCAACGAGCAGTACTTC.